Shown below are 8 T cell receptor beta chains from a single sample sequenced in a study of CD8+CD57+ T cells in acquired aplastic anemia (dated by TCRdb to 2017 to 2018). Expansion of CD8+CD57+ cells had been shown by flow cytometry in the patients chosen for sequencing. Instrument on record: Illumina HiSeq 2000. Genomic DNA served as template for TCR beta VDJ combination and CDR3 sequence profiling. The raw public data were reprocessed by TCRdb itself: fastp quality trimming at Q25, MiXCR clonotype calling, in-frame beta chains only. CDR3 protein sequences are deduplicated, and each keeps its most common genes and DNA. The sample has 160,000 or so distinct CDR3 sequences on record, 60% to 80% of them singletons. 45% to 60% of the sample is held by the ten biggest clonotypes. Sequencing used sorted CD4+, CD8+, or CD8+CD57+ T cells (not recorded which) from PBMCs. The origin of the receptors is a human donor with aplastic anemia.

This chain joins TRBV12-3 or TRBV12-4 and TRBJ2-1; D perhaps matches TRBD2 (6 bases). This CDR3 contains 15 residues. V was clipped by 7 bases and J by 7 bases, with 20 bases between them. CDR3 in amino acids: CASTPPQLAWNEQFF. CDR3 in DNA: TGTGCCAGCACCCCACCTCAGCTAGCGTGGAATGAGCAGTTCTTC.

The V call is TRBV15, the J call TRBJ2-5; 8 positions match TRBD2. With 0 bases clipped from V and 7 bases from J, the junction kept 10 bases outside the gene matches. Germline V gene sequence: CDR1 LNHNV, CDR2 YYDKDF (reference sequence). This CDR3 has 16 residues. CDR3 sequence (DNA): TGTGCCACCAGCAGAGATGTGGGACTAGAGTCAGGGACCCAGTACTTC. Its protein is CATSRDVGLESGTQYF.

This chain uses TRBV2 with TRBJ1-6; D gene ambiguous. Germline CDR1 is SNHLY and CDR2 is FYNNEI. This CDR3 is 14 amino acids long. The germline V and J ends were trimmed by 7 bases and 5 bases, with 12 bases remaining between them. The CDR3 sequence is CASKGLLDNSPLHF. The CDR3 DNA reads TGTGCCAGCAAAGGACTTCTCGATAATTCACCCCTCCACTTT. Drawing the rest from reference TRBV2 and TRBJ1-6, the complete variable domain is EPEVTQTPSHQVTQMGQEVILRCVPISNHLYFYWYRQILGQKVEFLVSFYNNEISEKSEIFDDQFSVERPDGSNFTLKIRSTKLEDSAMYFCASKGLLDNSPLHFGNGTRLTVT.

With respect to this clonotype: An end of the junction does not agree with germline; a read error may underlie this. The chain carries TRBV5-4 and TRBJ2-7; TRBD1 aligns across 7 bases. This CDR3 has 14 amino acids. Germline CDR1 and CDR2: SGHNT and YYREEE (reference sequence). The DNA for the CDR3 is TGCGCCAGCAGTCATCGACAGGGCTTCTACGAGCAGTACTTC. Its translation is CASSHRQGFYEQYF. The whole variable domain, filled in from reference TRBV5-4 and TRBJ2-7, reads ETGVTQSPTHLIKTRGQQVTLRCSSQSGHNTVSWYQQALGQGPQFIFQYYREEENGRGNFPPRFSGLQFPNYSSELNVNALELDDSALYLCASSHRQGFYEQYFGPGTRLTVT.

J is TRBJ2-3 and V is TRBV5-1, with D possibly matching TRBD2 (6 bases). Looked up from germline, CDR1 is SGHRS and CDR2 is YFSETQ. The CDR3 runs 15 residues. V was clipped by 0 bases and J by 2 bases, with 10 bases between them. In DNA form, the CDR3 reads TGCGCCAGCAGCTTGGCGCTAGCGAACACAGATACGCAGTATTTT. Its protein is CASSLALANTDTQYF.

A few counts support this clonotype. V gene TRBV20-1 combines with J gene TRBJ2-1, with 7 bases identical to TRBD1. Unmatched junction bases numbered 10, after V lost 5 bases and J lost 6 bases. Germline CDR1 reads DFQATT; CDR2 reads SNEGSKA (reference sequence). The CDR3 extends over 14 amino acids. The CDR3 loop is CSAPRQGDRNEQFF. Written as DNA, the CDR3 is TGCAGTGCTCCCCGACAGGGAGACCGCAATGAGCAGTTCTTC.

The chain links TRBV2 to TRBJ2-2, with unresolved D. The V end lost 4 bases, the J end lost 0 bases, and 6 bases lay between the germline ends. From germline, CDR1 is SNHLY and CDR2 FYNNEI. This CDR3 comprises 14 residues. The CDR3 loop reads CASSVQANTGELFF. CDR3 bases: TGTGCCAGCAGTGTCCAGGCGAACACCGGGGAGCTGTTTTTT.

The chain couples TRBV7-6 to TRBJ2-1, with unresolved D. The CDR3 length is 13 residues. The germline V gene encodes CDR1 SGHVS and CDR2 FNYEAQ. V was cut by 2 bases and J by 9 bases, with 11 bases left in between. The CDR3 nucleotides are TGTGCCAGCAGCTTATCCAGGATGGGTGAGCAGTTCTTC. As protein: CASSLSRMGEQFF.